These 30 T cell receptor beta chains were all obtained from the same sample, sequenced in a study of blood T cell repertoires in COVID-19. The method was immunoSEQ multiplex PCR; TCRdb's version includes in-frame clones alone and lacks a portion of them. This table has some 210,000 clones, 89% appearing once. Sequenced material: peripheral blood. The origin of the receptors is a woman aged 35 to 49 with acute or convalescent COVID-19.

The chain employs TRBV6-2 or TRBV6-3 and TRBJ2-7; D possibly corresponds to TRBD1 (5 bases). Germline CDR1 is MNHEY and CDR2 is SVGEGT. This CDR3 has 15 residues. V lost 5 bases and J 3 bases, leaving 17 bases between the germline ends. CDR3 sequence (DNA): TGTGCCAGCAGTCGACCCAGACAGATTGGCTACGAGCAGTACGTC. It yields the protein CASSRPRQIGYEQYV.

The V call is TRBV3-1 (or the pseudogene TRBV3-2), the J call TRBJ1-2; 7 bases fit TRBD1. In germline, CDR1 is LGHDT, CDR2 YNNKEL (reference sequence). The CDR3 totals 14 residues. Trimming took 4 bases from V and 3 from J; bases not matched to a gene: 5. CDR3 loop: CASSPPGTDYGYTF. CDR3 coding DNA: TGTGCCAGCAGCCCACCCGGGACAGACTATGGCTACACCTTC.

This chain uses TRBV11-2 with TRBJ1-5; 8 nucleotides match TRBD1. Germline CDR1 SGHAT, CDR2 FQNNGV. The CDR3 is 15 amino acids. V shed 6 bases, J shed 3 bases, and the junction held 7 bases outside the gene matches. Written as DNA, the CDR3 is TGTGCCAGCAGTTTGGGGGACAGGCACAATCAGCCCCAGCATTTT. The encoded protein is CASSLGDRHNQPQHF. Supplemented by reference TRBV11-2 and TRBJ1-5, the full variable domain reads EAGVAQSPRYKIIEKRQSVAFWCNPISGHATLYWYQQILGQGPKLLIQFQNNGVVDDSQLPKDRFSAERLKGVDSTLKIQPAKLEDSAVYLCASSLGDRHNQPQHFGDGTRLSIL.

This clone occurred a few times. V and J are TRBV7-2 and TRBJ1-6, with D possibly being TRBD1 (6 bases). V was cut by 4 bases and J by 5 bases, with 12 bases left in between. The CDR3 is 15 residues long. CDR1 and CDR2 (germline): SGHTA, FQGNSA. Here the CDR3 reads CASSSWTADNSPLHF. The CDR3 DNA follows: TGTGCCAGCAGCTCCTGGACAGCGGATAATTCACCCCTCCACTTT.

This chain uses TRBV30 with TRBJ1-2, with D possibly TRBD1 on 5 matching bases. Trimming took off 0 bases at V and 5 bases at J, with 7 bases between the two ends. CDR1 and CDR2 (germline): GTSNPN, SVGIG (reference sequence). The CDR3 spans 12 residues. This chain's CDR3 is CAWSVTGYGYTF. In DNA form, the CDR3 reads TGTGCCTGGAGTGTAACAGGTTATGGCTACACCTTC.

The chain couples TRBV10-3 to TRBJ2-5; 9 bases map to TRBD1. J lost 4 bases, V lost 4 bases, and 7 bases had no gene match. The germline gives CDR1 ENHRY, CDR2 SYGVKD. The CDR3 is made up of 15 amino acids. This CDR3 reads CAISVAGTGRETQYF. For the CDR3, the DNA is TGTGCCATCAGTGTAGCCGGGACAGGGAGAGAGACCCAGTACTTC.

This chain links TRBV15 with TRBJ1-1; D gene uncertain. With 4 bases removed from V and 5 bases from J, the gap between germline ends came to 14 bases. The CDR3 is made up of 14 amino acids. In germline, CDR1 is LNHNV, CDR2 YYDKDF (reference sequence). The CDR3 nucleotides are TGTGCCACCAGCACTTGGACGGGCGGGACTGAAGCTTTCTTT. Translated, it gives CATSTWTGGTEAFF.

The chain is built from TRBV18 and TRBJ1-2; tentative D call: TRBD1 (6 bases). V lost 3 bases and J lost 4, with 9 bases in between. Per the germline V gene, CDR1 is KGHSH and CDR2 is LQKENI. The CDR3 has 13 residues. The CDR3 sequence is CASSPKDSYGYTF. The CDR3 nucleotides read TGTGCCAGCTCACCTAAGGACAGCTATGGCTACACCTTC.

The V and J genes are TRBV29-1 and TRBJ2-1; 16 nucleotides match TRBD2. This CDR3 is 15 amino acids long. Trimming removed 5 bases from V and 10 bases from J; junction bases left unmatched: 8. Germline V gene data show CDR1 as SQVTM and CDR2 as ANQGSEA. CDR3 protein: CSVHVGLAGGLEQFF. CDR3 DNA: TGCAGCGTTCACGTGGGACTAGCGGGGGGGCTAGAGCAGTTCTTC.

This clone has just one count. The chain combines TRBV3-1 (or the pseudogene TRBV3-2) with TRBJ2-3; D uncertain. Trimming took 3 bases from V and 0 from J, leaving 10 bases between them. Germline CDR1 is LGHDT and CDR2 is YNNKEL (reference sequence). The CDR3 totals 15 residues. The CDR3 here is CASSQRPGSTDTQYF. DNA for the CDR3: TGTGCCAGCAGCCAGCGGCCCGGAAGCACAGATACGCAGTATTTT.

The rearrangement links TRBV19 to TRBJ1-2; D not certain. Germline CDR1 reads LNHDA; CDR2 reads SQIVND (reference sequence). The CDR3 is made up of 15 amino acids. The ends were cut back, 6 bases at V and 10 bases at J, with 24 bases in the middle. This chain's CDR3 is CASSTPSPGGLNYTF. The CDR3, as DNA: TGTGCCAGTAGCACCCCGAGCCCAGGAGGTCTCAACTACACCTTC.

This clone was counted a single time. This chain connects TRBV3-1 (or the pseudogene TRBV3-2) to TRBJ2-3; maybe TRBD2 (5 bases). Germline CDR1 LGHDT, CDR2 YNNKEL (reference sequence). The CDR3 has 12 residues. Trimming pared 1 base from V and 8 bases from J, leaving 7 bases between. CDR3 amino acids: CASSQGAGTQYF. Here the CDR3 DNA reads TGTGCCAGCAGCCAAGGGGCGGGTACGCAGTATTTT.

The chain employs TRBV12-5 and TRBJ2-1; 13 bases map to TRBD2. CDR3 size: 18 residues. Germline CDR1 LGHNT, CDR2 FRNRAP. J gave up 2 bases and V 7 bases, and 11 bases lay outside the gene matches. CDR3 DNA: TGTGCTAGTGCCGCACTAGCGGGGGGGCACGGGACCTACAATGAGCAGTTCTTC. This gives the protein CASAALAGGHGTYNEQFF. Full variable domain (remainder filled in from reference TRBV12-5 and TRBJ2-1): DARVTQTPRHKVTEMGQEVTMRCQPILGHNTVFWYRQTMMQGLELLAYFRNRAPLDDSGMPKDRFSAEMPDATLATLKIQPSEPRDSAVYFCASAALAGGHGTYNEQFFGPGTRLTVL.

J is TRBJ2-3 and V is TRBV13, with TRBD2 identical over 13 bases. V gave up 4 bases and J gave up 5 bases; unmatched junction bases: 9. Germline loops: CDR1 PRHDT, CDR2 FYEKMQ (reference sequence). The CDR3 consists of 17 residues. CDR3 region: CASSYLLAGGVGDTQYF. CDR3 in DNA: TGTGCCAGCAGCTACCTACTAGCGGGGGGGGTTGGAGATACGCAGTATTTT.

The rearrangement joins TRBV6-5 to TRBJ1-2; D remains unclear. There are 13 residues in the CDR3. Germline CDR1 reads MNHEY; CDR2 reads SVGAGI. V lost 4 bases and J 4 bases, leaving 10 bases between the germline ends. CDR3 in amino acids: CASSWAQRYGYTF. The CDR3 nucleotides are TGTGCCAGCAGTTGGGCACAACGCTATGGCTACACCTTC.

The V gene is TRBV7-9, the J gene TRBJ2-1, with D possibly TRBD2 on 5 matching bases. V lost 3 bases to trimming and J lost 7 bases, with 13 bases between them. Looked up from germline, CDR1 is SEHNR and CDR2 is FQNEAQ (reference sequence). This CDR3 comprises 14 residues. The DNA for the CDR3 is TGTGCCAGCAGCTTGCTCGCACGCGGGAATGAGCAGTTCTTC. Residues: CASSLLARGNEQFF. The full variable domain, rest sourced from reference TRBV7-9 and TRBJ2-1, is DTGVSQNPRHKITKRGQNVTFRCDPISEHNRLYWYRQTLGQGPEFLTYFQNEAQLEKSRLLSDRFSAERPKGSFSTLEIQRTEQGDSAMYLCASSLLARGNEQFFGPGTRLTVL.

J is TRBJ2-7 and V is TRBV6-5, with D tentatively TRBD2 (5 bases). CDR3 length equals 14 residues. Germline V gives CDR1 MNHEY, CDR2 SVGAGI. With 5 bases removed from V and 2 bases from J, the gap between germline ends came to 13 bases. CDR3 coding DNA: TGTGCCAGCAGTATGGAGTGGGGAGCCTACGAGCAGTACGTC. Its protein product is CASSMEWGAYEQYV.

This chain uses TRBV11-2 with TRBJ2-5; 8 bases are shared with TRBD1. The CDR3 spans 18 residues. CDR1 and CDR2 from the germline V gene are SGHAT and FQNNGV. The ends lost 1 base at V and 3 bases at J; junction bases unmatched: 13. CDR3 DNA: TGTGCCAGCAGCTTAGGAGGGTCAAGGGGACAGGCCAAAGAGACCCAGTACTTC. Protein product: CASSLGGSRGQAKETQYF.

The CDR3 spells CASSSNRGSYNEQFF. The CDR3 region has the DNA TGTGCCAGCAGTTCTAACAGGGGGTCCTACAATGAGCAGTTCTTC. This rearrangement joins TRBV6-2 or TRBV6-3 to TRBJ2-1; TRBD1 agrees at 8 bases. The CDR3 is made up of 15 amino acids. The V and J ends lost 4 bases and 1 base, in that order; junction bases with no gene match: 3. Germline V gene data show CDR1 as MNHEY and CDR2 as SVGEGT.

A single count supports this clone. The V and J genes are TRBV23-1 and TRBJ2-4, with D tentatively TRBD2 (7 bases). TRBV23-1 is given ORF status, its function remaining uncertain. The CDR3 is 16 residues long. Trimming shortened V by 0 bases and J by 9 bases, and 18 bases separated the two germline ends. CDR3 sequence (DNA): TGCGCCAGCAGTCAATCGCCTGGGAGGGGGTATATCATTCAGTACTTC. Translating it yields CASSQSPGRGYIIQYF.

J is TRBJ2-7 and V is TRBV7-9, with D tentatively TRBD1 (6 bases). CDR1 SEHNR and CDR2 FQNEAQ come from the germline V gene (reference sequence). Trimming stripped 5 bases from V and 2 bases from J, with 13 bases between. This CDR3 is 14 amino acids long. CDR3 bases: TGTGCCAGCAGCCGAACACAGGGTACCTACGAGCAGTACGTC. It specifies CASSRTQGTYEQYV.

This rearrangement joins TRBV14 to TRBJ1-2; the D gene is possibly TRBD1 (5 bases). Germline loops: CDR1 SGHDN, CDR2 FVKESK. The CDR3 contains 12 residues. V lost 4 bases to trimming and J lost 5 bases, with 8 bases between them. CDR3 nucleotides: TGTGCCAGCAGCCCTTGGACATATGGCTACACCTTC. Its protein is CASSPWTYGYTF.

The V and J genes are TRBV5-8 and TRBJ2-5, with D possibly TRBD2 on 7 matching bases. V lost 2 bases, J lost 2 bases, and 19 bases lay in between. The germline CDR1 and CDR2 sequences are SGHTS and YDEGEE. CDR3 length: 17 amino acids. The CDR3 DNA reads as TGTGCCAGCAGCTTTGGGGACGGGCGGGGGCCACAAGAGACCCAGTACTTC. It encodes CASSFGDGRGPQETQYF.

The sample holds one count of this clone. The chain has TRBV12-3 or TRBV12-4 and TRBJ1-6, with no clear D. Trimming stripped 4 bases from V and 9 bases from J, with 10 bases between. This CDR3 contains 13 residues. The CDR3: CASSWAIGSPLHF. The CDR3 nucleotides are TGTGCCAGCAGTTGGGCGATAGGTTCACCCCTCCACTTT.

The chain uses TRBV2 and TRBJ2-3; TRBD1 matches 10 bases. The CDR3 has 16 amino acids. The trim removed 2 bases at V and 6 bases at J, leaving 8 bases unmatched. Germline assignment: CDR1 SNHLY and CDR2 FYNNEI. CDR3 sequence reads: CASSEWGTGAQDTQYF. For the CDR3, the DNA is TGTGCCAGCAGTGAATGGGGGACAGGGGCACAGGATACGCAGTATTTT.

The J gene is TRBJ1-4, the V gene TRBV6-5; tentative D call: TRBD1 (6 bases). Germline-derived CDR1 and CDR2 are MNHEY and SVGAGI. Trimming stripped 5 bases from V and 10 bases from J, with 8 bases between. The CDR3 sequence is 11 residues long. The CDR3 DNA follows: TGTGCCAGCAGTACAGGGCTAAAACTGTTTTTT. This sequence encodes CASSTGLKLFF.

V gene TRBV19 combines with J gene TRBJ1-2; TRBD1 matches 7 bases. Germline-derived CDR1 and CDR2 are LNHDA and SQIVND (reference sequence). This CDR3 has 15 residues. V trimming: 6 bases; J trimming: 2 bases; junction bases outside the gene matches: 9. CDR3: CASSTTGEGNYGYTF. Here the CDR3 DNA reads TGTGCCAGTAGCACTACAGGGGAAGGGAACTATGGCTACACCTTC.

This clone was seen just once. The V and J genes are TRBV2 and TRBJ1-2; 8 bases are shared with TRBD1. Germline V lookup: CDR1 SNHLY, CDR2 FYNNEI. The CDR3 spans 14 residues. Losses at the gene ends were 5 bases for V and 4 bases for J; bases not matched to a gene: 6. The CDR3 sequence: CASSSTGQAYGYTF. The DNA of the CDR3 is TGTGCCAGCAGTTCGACGGGACAGGCCTATGGCTACACCTTC.

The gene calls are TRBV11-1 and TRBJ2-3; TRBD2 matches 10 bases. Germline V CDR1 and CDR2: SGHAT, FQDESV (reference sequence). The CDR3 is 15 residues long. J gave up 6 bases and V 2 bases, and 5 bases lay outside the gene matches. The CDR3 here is CASSLQRGGRDTQYF. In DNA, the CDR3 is TGTGCCAGCAGCTTACAGCGGGGGGGCCGCGATACGCAGTATTTT. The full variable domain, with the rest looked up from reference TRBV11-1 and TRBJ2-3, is EAEVAQSPRYKITEKSQAVAFWCDPISGHATLYWYRQILGQGPELLVQFQDESVVDDSQLPKDRFSAERLKGVDSTLKIQPAELGDSAMYLCASSLQRGGRDTQYFGPGTRLTVL.

The chain's CDR3 is CASSLESTRYYGYTF. The DNA of the CDR3 is TGTGCCAGCAGCTTAGAATCGACTCGGTACTATGGCTACACCTTC. The chain combines TRBV5-4 with TRBJ1-2; D is unclear. The CDR3 has 15 residues. CDR1 and CDR2 (germline): SGHNT, YYREEE (reference sequence). V was shortened by 2 bases and J by 3 bases, with 14 bases between the two germline ends. Combining the CDR3 with reference TRBV5-4 and TRBJ1-2 gives the whole variable domain ETGVTQSPTHLIKTRGQQVTLRCSSQSGHNTVSWYQQALGQGPQFIFQYYREEENGRGNFPPRFSGLQFPNYSSELNVNALELDDSALYLCASSLESTRYYGYTFGSGTRLTVV.